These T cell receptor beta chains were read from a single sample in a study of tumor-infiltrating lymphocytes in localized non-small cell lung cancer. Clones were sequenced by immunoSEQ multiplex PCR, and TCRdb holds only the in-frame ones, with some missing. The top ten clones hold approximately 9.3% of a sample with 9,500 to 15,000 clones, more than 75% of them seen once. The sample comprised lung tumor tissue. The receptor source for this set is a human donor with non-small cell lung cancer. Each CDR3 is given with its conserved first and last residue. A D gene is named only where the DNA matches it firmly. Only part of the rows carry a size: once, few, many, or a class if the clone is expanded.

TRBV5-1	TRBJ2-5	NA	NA	CASSLQPQETQYF	TGCGCCAGCAGCTTACAACCCCAAGAGACCCAGTACTTC
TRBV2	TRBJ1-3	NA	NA	CASSLEGFISGNTIYF	TGTGCCAGCAGTCTGGAGGGATTTATCTCTGGAAACACCATATATTTT
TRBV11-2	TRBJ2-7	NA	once	CASSLDRAASHEQYF	TGTGCCAGCAGCTTAGACAGGGCTGCCTCCCACGAGCAGTACTTC
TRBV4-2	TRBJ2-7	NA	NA	CASSQELGASEQYF	TGTGCCAGCAGCCAAGAACTGGGTGCCAGCGAGCAGTACTTC
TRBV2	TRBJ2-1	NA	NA	CASKEQSSYNEQFF	TGTGCCAGCAAGGAGCAGTCCTCCTACAATGAGCAGTTCTTC
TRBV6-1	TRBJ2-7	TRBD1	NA	CASSAPGQGYF	TGTGCCAGCAGCGCACCGGGACAGGGGTACTTC
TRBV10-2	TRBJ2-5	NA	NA	CASSEGAPTRETQYF	TGCGCCAGCAGCGAGGGAGCCCCTACCAGGGAGACCCAGTACTTC
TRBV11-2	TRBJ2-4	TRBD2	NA	CASSPRLAGRGNIQYF	TGTGCCAGCAGCCCTCGACTAGCGGGAAGGGGAAACATTCAGTACTTC
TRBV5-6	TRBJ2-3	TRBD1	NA	CASSPGQADTQYF	TGTGCCAGCAGCCCGGGACAGGCAGATACGCAGTATTTT
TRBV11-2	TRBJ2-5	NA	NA	CASRFEPGPQGTQYF	TGTGCCAGCAGGTTTGAACCGGGACCGCAGGGGACCCAGTACTTC
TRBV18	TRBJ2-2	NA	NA	CASSPKDEWFPGELFF	TGTGCCAGCTCACCAAAGGACGAGTGGTTTCCCGGGGAGCTGTTTTTT
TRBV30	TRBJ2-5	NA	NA	CAWRDGRAGVGRRETQYF	TGTGCCTGGAGGGACGGACGGGCAGGCGTAGGAAGAAGAGAGACCCAGTACTTC
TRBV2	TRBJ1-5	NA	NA	CASSFLESTVTQHF	TGTGCCAGCAGTTTTCTGGAGTCGACCGTGACCCAGCATTTT
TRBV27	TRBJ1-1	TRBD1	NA	CASRDRGLNTEAFF	TGTGCCAGCAGAGACAGGGGGTTGAACACTGAAGCTTTCTTT
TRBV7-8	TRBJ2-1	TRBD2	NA	CASSLARLAGDRGEQFF	TGTGCCAGCAGCTTAGCGAGGCTAGCGGGAGATAGGGGTGAGCAGTTCTTC
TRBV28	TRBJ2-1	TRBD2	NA	CASSLPRLAGGDNEQFF	TGTGCCAGCAGCCTACCCCGACTAGCGGGAGGTGATAATGAGCAGTTCTTC
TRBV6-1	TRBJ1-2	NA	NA	CASSESGQYGYTF	TGTGCCAGCAGTGAATCTGGGCAGTATGGCTACACCTTC
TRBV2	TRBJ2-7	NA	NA	CASSEALGLGQYF	TGTGCCAGCAGTGAAGCGTTGGGGTTAGGGCAGTACTTC
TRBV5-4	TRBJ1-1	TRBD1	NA	CASSRGQLNTEAFF	TGTGCCAGCAGCAGGGGACAGCTGAACACTGAAGCTTTCTTT
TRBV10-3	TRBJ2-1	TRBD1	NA	CAITATGGDEQFF	TGTGCCATCACCGCGACAGGGGGAGATGAGCAGTTCTTC
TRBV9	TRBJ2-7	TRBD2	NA	CASSVGGGRQYEQYF	TGTGCCAGCAGCGTAGGCGGGGGGCGCCAGTACGAGCAGTACTTC
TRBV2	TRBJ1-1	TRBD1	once	CASSPRTGLNTEAFF	TGTGCCAGCAGTCCGAGGACAGGCTTGAACACTGAAGCTTTCTTT
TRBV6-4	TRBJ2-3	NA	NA	CASSDSDTDTQYF	TGTGCCAGCAGTGATTCTGACACAGATACGCAGTATTTT
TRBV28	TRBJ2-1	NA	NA	CASRETGYNEQFF	TGTGCCAGCAGGGAGACAGGATACAATGAGCAGTTCTTC
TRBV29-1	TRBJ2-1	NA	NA	CSVEVSSYNEQFF	TGCAGCGTTGAGGTGAGCTCCTACAATGAGCAGTTCTTC
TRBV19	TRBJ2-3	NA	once	CASSIDGSTDTQYF	TGTGCCAGTAGTATCGACGGGAGCACAGATACGCAGTATTTT
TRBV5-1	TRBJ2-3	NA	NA	CASSHGQSTDTQYF	TGCGCCAGCAGCCACGGACAGTCCACAGATACGCAGTATTTT
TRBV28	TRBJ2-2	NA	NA	CASSWGSGELFF	TGTGCCAGCAGTTGGGGGTCCGGGGAGCTGTTTTTT
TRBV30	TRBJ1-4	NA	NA	CAWSVAVGGSNEKLFF	TGTGCCTGGAGTGTAGCCGTGGGGGGGTCTAATGAAAAACTGTTTTTT
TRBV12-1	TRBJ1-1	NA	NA	CASSTTGYDTEAFF	TGTGCCAGCAGCACCACAGGGTATGACACTGAAGCTTTCTTT
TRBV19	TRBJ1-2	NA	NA	CASSQFNGYTF	TGTGCCAGTAGTCAGTTCAATGGCTACACCTTC
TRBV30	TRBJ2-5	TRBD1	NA	CAWSVIRGETQYF	TGTGCCTGGAGTGTAATCAGGGGGGAGACCCAGTACTTC
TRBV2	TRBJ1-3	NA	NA	CASSQIRSGNTIYF	TGTGCCAGCAGTCAAATCCGCTCTGGAAACACCATATATTTT
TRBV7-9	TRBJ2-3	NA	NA	CASSRSDWGRDTQYF	TGTGCCAGCAGCCGCTCGGATTGGGGCAGGGATACGCAGTATTTT
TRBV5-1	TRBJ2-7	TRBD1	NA	CASSSDRVGNEQYF	TGCGCCAGCAGCTCGGACAGGGTGGGTAACGAGCAGTACTTC
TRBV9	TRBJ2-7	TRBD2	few	CASSLAGDGYEQYF	TGTGCCAGCAGTTTAGCGGGAGATGGTTACGAGCAGTACTTC
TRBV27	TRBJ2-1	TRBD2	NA	CASRPLTSGRNNEQFF	TGTGCCAGCCGACCTTTGACTAGCGGGAGGAACAATGAGCAGTTCTTC
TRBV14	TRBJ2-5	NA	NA	CASSPLQGAWETQYF	TGTGCCAGCAGCCCCCTACAGGGTGCATGGGAGACCCAGTACTTC
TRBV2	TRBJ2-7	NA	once	CASSGSSPYEQYF	TGTGCCAGCAGTGGCTCAAGCCCCTACGAGCAGTACTTC
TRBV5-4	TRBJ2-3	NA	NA	CASRARSSSTDTQYF	TGTGCCAGCCGGGCGAGGTCTTCTAGCACAGATACGCAGTATTTT
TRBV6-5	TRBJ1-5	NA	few	CASSYSFNQPQHF	TGTGCCAGCAGTTACTCATTCAATCAGCCCCAGCATTTT
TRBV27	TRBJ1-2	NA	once	CASGPRDYGYTF	TGTGCCAGCGGACCAAGGGATTATGGCTACACCTTC
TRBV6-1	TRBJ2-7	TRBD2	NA	CASGTSPYEQYF	TGTGCCAGCGGGACTAGTCCGTACGAGCAGTACTTC
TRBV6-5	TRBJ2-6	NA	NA	CASSQTAGANVLTF	TGTGCCAGCAGTCAGACAGCTGGGGCCAACGTCCTGACTTTC
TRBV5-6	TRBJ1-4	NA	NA	CASSFQGQHEKLFF	TGTGCCAGCAGCTTTCAGGGCCAGCATGAAAAACTGTTTTTT
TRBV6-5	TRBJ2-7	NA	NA	CASSYARTGDSYEQYF	TGTGCCAGCAGTTACGCTCGTACAGGAGATTCCTACGAGCAGTACTTC
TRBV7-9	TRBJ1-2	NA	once	CASSLEAPQGGYTF	TGTGCCAGCAGCTTAGAGGCCCCGCAGGGCGGCTACACCTTC
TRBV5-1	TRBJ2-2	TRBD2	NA	CASSLSGSDTGELFF	TGCGCCAGCAGCCTAAGCGGGAGTGACACCGGGGAGCTGTTTTTT
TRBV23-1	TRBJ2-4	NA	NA	CASSQVPGINIQYF	TGCGCCAGCAGTCAAGTCCCAGGGATAAACATTCAGTACTTC
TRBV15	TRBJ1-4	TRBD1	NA	CATSRAGQLNEKLFF	TGTGCCACCAGCAGAGCGGGACAGCTTAATGAAAAACTGTTTTTT
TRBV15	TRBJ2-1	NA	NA	CATSRDVRAGDEQFF	TGTGCCACCAGCAGAGATGTGAGGGCAGGGGATGAGCAGTTCTTC
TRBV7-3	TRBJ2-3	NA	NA	CASSQGPPGDTQYF	TGTGCCAGCAGCCAGGGACCGCCGGGAGATACGCAGTATTTT
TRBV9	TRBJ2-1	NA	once	CASSATARYNEQFF	TGTGCCAGCAGCGCCACAGCAAGGTACAATGAGCAGTTCTTC
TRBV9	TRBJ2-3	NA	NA	CASTLWGEPDTQYF	TGTGCCAGCACCCTATGGGGAGAGCCAGATACGCAGTATTTT
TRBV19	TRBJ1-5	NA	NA	CASSIGGGISGNQPQHF	TGTGCCAGTAGTATCGGGGGAGGAATCTCCGGCAATCAGCCCCAGCATTTT
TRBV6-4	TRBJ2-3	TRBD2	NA	CASSAGLAGGPDTQYF	TGTGCCAGCAGTGCCGGACTAGCGGGAGGGCCAGATACGCAGTATTTT
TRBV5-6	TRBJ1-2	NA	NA	CASSLSPGGAHGYTF	TGTGCCAGCAGCTTGTCGCCCGGGGGGGCGCATGGCTACACCTTC